Shown below are 17 T cell receptor beta chains from a single sample sequenced in a study of T cell responses to AZD1222 COVID-19 vaccine. Using immunoSEQ multiplex PCR, the repertoire was profiled, and TCRdb retains in-frame clones only, with some absent. The sample has some 92,000 clones, roughly 89% seen once. The specimen was peripheral blood, collected on day 0 of MenACWY control vaccination. Receptor source: an adult in good health.

The chain has TRBV10-3 and TRBJ2-5, with 8 bases fitting TRBD2. Per germline, CDR1 ENHRY and CDR2 SYGVKD. V lost 2 bases, J lost 3 bases, and 11 bases stayed unmatched. CDR3 length equals 17 residues. The CDR3 sequence: CAISEPERAGVKETQYF. CDR3 DNA sequence: TGTGCCATCAGTGAGCCGGAACGAGCGGGGGTCAAAGAGACCCAGTACTTC.

The V gene is TRBV11-1, the J gene TRBJ1-2; TRBD1 matches 10 bases. The CDR3 runs 13 residues. The V gene end was trimmed by 4 bases and the J gene end by 7 bases; junction bases not matched to a gene: 3. The germline V gene encodes CDR1 SGHAT and CDR2 FQDESV (reference sequence). The CDR3 loop is CASSSTGGLGYTF. The CDR3 nucleotides read TGTGCCAGCAGCTCGACAGGGGGCCTTGGCTACACCTTC.

The chain links TRBV18 to TRBJ2-7; TRBD2 aligns across 9 bases. There are 14 residues in the CDR3. In germline, CDR1 is KGHSH, CDR2 LQKENI. The V segment lost 3 bases and the J segment 7 bases; nucleotides outside the gene matches: 7. The CDR3: CASSPGTSPKEQYF. Written as DNA, the CDR3 is TGTGCCAGCTCACCCGGGACTAGCCCAAAGGAGCAGTACTTC.

In DNA form, the CDR3 reads TGTGCCAGCAGCTCGTACGACAATGAGCAGTTCTTC. Its translation is CASSSYDNEQFF. The V gene is TRBV28, the J gene TRBJ2-1; D is unresolved. This CDR3 contains 12 residues. CDR1 and CDR2 (germline): MDHEN, SYDVKM. V gave up 6 bases and J gave up 5 bases, with 8 bases separating them. Variable domain in full (rest from reference TRBV28 and TRBJ2-1): DVKVTQSSRYLVKRTGEKVFLECVQDMDHENMFWYRQDPGLGLRLIYFSYDVKMKEKGDIPEGYSVSREKKERFSLILESASTNQTSMYLCASSSYDNEQFFGPGTRLTVL.

This clone was recorded only once. The chain employs TRBV5-1 and TRBJ2-7; 10 bases fit TRBD1. V lost 0 bases, J lost 0 bases, and 3 bases stayed unmatched. Germline lookup yields CDR1 SGHRS and CDR2 YFSETQ. The CDR3 spans 16 residues. As DNA, the CDR3 is TGCGCCAGCAGCTTGGGGACAGGGGGAAACTCCTACGAGCAGTACTTC. Translation: CASSLGTGGNSYEQYF.

V and J are TRBV28 and TRBJ2-1; the match to TRBD2 covers 10 bases. CDR1 and CDR2 (germline): MDHEN, SYDVKM. V dropped 2 bases and J dropped 0; count of bases not matched to a gene: 1. The CDR3 has 16 amino acids. The CDR3: CASSLASGSSYNEQFF. The DNA of the CDR3 is TGTGCCAGCAGTTTAGCTAGCGGGAGCTCCTACAATGAGCAGTTCTTC.

The chain uses TRBV5-1 and TRBJ1-1; D gene ambiguous. The germline gives CDR1 SGHRS, CDR2 YFSETQ. The CDR3 has 13 amino acids. V was pared by 2 bases and J by 7 bases, with 12 bases between. CDR3: CASSLLEPSEAFF. The CDR3 coding sequence is TGCGCCAGCAGCTTACTGGAACCCAGTGAAGCTTTCTTT. The complete variable domain, with remaining parts taken from reference TRBV5-1 and TRBJ1-1, reads KAGVTQTPRYLIKTRGQQVTLSCSPISGHRSVSWYQQTPGQGLQFLFEYFSETQRNKGNFPGRFSGRQFSNSRSEMNVSTLELGDSALYLCASSLLEPSEAFFGQGTRLTVV.

This chain connects TRBV28 to TRBJ2-7; 10 positions match TRBD1. Per the germline V gene, CDR1 is MDHEN and CDR2 is SYDVKM. The CDR3 is 14 residues long. After removal of 5 bases from V and 8 bases from J, the junction contained 9 bases not matched to a gene. As DNA, the CDR3 is TGTGCCAGCAGTCCCGGAGGGACAGGGGAACAGCAGTACTTC. Amino acids: CASSPGGTGEQQYF.

The V call is TRBV15, the J call TRBJ2-5; 7 bases align to TRBD2. Trimming at V came to 5 bases and at J to 5 bases, leaving 8 bases not matched to a gene. The germline V gene encodes CDR1 LNHNV and CDR2 YYDKDF (reference sequence). This CDR3 has 14 amino acids. Written as DNA, the CDR3 is TGTGCCACCAGCCCCCGAGGGGAGGGGGAGACCCAGTACTTC. It codes for CATSPRGEGETQYF.

Worth noting for this clone: Germline is not matched at one junction end, which may reflect a read error. This chain links TRBV19 with TRBJ2-1; D might be TRBD2 (6 bases). The CDR3 has 12 amino acids. Germline-derived CDR1 and CDR2 are LNHDA and SQIVND (reference sequence). The CDR3 DNA reads as TGTGCCAGTACCCTGGACTACCATGAGCAGTTCTTC. Amino acid sequence: CASTLDYHEQFF.

The V gene is TRBV18, the J gene TRBJ2-7; D might be TRBD2 (5 bases). CDR3 length: 14 residues. V was pared by 6 bases and J by 5 bases, with 17 bases between. Germline V gene lookup returns CDR1 KGHSH and CDR2 LQKENI. This CDR3 is CASSRRSSGDEQYF. The DNA of the CDR3 is TGTGCCAGCTCGAGGCGGAGCTCCGGGGACGAGCAGTACTTC.

This chain joins TRBV15 and TRBJ1-2; 8 bases are shared with TRBD1. V lost 5 bases, J lost 7 bases, and 9 bases stayed unmatched. Germline CDR1 and CDR2: LNHNV and YYDKDF (reference sequence). The CDR3 is made up of 14 amino acids. The CDR3 is CATSFDRGAFGYTF. CDR3 nucleotide sequence: TGTGCCACCAGCTTCGACAGGGGAGCCTTTGGCTACACCTTC.

The V call is TRBV9, the J call TRBJ2-5, with 7 positions matching TRBD2. Germline V gene sequence: CDR1 SGDLS, CDR2 YYNGEE. The V and J ends lost 4 bases and 4 bases, in that order; junction bases with no gene match: 10. This CDR3 has 15 amino acids. The CDR3 here is CASSRTRIFGETQYF. The CDR3 DNA reads as TGTGCCAGCAGCCGGACTAGAATATTCGGAGAGACCCAGTACTTC.

The J gene is TRBJ2-1, the V gene TRBV18; D might be TRBD2 (8 bases). The V and J ends lost 3 bases and 2 bases respectively, with 14 bases between them. The germline V gene has CDR1 KGHSH and CDR2 LQKENI. This CDR3 is 16 amino acids long. The CDR3 loop is CASSPSGGGTYNEQFF. In nucleotides, the CDR3 is TGTGCCAGCTCACCGTCGGGAGGGGGCACCTACAATGAGCAGTTCTTC.

V usage is TRBV29-1 and J usage is TRBJ2-7; either TRBD1 or TRBD2 may fit D (5 bases each). V gave up 4 bases and J gave up 0 bases, with 7 bases separating them. This CDR3 region has 12 residues. Germline V gene data show CDR1 as SQVTM and CDR2 as ANQGSEA. The CDR3, as DNA: TGCAGCGTTGGTGGGGGCTCCTACGAGCAGTACTTC. This translates into CSVGGGSYEQYF.

The rearrangement links TRBV27 to TRBJ2-5, with no clear D. Deletions cut 6 bases from V and 1 base from J, with 15 bases between. There are 15 residues in the CDR3. From germline, CDR1 is MNHEY and CDR2 SMNVEV (reference sequence). CDR3 in amino acids: CASRPTPPLQETQYF. In DNA form, the CDR3 reads TGTGCCAGCAGACCTACCCCGCCCCTCCAAGAGACCCAGTACTTC.

V is TRBV9 and J is TRBJ2-2; D uncertain. Trimming stripped 0 bases from V and 6 bases from J, with 9 bases between. The germline V gene has CDR1 SGDLS and CDR2 YYNGEE. CDR3 length: 14 amino acids. CDR3 sequence reads: CASSVGGPAGELFF. CDR3 DNA: TGTGCCAGCAGCGTAGGGGGTCCGGCCGGGGAGCTGTTTTTT.